Below are 10 T cell receptor beta chains sequenced from a single sample in a study of blood T cell repertoires in COVID-19. Using immunoSEQ multiplex PCR, the repertoire was profiled, and TCRdb retains in-frame clones only, with some absent. In the table there are tens of thousands of clones, approximately 87% of which are singletons. The sequenced material came from peripheral blood. The receptor source for this set is a human donor in a cohort sampled during active COVID-19.

This clone was counted only a few times. J is TRBJ2-7 and V is TRBV5-4; 8 bases fit TRBD1. This CDR3 has 15 amino acids. Germline lookup yields CDR1 SGHNT and CDR2 YYREEE (reference sequence). Trimming took 0 bases from V and 3 from J; bases not matched to a gene: 5. CDR3 DNA sequence: TGTGCCAGCAGCTTGGAACAGGGGGTGAGCTACGAGCAGTACTTC. Its protein is CASSLEQGVSYEQYF.

The V and J genes are TRBV15 and TRBJ2-2, with D hard to call. Between the trimmed V and J ends, which lost 3 bases and 5 bases, there was a span of 13 bases. The CDR3 spans 15 residues. Germline CDR1 reads LNHNV; CDR2 reads YYDKDF (reference sequence). CDR3 amino acids: CATSRETGETGELFF. The CDR3 bases are TGTGCCACCAGCAGGGAAACCGGAGAGACCGGGGAGCTGTTTTTT.

The chain combines TRBV9 with TRBJ1-3; D gene ambiguous. The germline V gene has CDR1 SGDLS and CDR2 YYNGEE. The CDR3 has 15 amino acids. The V gene lost 2 bases and the J gene lost 2 bases, with 11 bases spanning the gap. This chain's CDR3 is CASSVTPRPGNTIYF. CDR3 sequence (DNA): TGTGCCAGCAGCGTCACACCTAGACCTGGAAACACCATATATTTT.

The V call is TRBV6-5, the J call TRBJ2-5; D might be TRBD2 (6 bases). Germline assignment: CDR1 MNHEY and CDR2 SVGAGI. V gave up 5 bases and J gave up 5 bases, with 15 bases separating them. The CDR3 is 14 amino acids. CDR3: CASSLRRGWETQYF. CDR3 nucleotide sequence: TGTGCCAGCAGTCTCCGGCGGGGATGGGAGACCCAGTACTTC.

J is TRBJ2-7 and V is TRBV9; D unresolved. Germline CDR1 reads SGDLS; CDR2 reads YYNGEE. With 2 bases removed from V and 4 bases from J, the gap between germline ends came to 13 bases. The CDR3 runs to 14 residues. Here the CDR3 DNA reads TGTGCCAGCAGCGTTCCTGGCGTGGAGTACGAGCAGTACTTC. Protein product: CASSVPGVEYEQYF.

V and J are TRBV20-1 and TRBJ2-7, with TRBD2 matching 9 bases. In germline, CDR1 is DFQATT, CDR2 SNEGSKA (reference sequence). Trimming took 3 bases from V and 2 from J; bases not matched to a gene: 5. This CDR3 has 14 residues. CDR3 sequence reads: CSASLAGFPYEQYF. Here the CDR3 DNA reads TGCAGTGCTAGTCTAGCGGGGTTCCCCTACGAGCAGTACTTC.

This chain uses TRBV19 with TRBJ2-7, with D possibly matching TRBD1 (6 bases). The V gene's germline CDR1 is LNHDA and CDR2 SQIVND (reference sequence). The CDR3 consists of 14 residues. With 1 base removed from V and 5 bases from J, the gap between germline ends came to 12 bases. CDR3 nucleotides: TGTGCCAGTAGTATAGTGGTACAGGGACACGAGCAGTACTTC. Translated: CASSIVVQGHEQYF. Based on the CDR3 plus reference TRBV19 and TRBJ2-7, the full variable domain is DGGITQSPKYLFRKEGQNVTLSCEQNLNHDAMYWYRQDPGQGLRLIYYSQIVNDFQKGDIAEGYSVSREKKESFPLTVTSAQKNPTAFYLCASSIVVQGHEQYFGPGTRLTVT.

The genes are TRBV6-6 and TRBJ1-1; D is ambiguous. Germline V gives CDR1 MNHNY, CDR2 SVGAGI (reference sequence). The CDR3 covers 13 residues. Trimming left V 2 bases short and J 1 base short, with 5 bases between. CDR3 region: CASSYIQNTEAFF. In nucleotides, the CDR3 is TGTGCCAGCAGTTACATTCAGAACACTGAAGCTTTCTTT.

V gene TRBV15 combines with J gene TRBJ2-6, with a possible D match to TRBD1 (5 bases). The CDR3 sequence is 14 residues long. From germline, CDR1 is LNHNV and CDR2 YYDKDF (reference sequence). Trimming removed 9 bases at V and 0 bases at J, with 9 bases between. The CDR3 DNA reads as TGTGCCACATCAGGGTTCTCTGGGGCCAACGTCCTGACTTTC. Residues: CATSGFSGANVLTF.

J is TRBJ1-5 and V is TRBV28; a possible D gene is TRBD1 (5 bases). Per the germline V gene, CDR1 is MDHEN and CDR2 is SYDVKM. The CDR3 consists of 15 residues. The ends were cut back, 5 bases at V and 6 bases at J, with 17 bases in the middle. The CDR3 is CASSPPGLVPQPQHF. The CDR3, as DNA: TGTGCCAGCAGTCCACCGGGACTCGTACCTCAGCCCCAGCATTTT.